The clone carrying this T cell receptor (beta chain) was observed a few times. The data were taken from a study of blood T cell repertoires in COVID-19. Study-level background: Acute and convalescent COVID-19 specimens originated in the United States, Italy and Spain. PBMCs, B-cell-depleted T cells, or T cells provided the cDNA or gDNA that made up the material.

Per the authors' pipeline: Estimation of nucleated cell counts was performed using reference gene primer amplification. TCRdb's copy holds only in-frame clones and misses some; the assay was immunoSEQ multiplex PCR. That table gives V, J and clone size, and the DNA gave D and trimming. This table holds about 160,000 clones, just over 85% found once. Sequencing was carried out using peripheral blood. The clonotype comes from a man aged 45-60 years with active or convalescent COVID-19.

The CDR3 DNA sequence: TGCGCCAGCAGCTTGGCCGTCTTCTACAATGAGCAGTTCTTC. Its protein product is CASSLAVFYNEQFF. The chain is built from TRBV5-1 and TRBJ2-1; D is ambiguous. Germline V CDR1 and CDR2: SGHRS, YFSETQ. There are 14 residues in the CDR3. V was clipped by 0 bases and J by 3 bases, with 7 bases between them.